This T cell receptor (beta chain) was documented in a study of blood T cell repertoires in COVID-19. About the study: T cells, B-cell-depleted T cells, or PBMCs provided the cDNA or gDNA that served as material.

The CDR3 is 16 residues long. In germline, CDR1 is PRHDT, CDR2 FYEKMQ (reference sequence). Trimming left V 6 bases short and J 7 bases short, with 24 bases between. This clone was found once. Per the study methods: Researchers report that nucleated cell counts were estimated from reference gene primer amplification. The table came from immunoSEQ multiplex PCR; TCRdb's copy has only in-frame clones and leaves some out. V and J calls and clone size are given by that table; D and trimming were obtained from the DNA. Of around 75,000 clones listed, approximately 80% are singletons. Enrolment of Seattle patients took place during active infection, and they were followed longitudinally.

The V call is TRBV13, the J call TRBJ1-2; D gene ambiguous. The source material was peripheral blood. This receptor was obtained from a man aged 45-65 years with COVID-19, enrolled during active disease. The CDR3 bases are TGTGCCAGCAGTCAAGACGCAGGAAGGAGGGTCCCTGGCTACACCTTC. It encodes CASSQDAGRRVPGYTF. The full variable domain, its missing parts supplied by reference TRBV13 and TRBJ1-2, is AAGVIQSPRHLIKEKRETATLKCYPIPRHDTVYWYQQGPGQDPQFLISFYEKMQSDKGSIPDRFSAQQFSDYHSELNMSSLELGDSALYFCASSQDAGRRVPGYTFGSGTRLTVV.